The rows below give T cell receptor beta chains drawn from one sample of a study of beta chain features in type 1 diabetes. Generated by immunoSEQ multiplex PCR, the TCRdb table keeps only in-frame clones and is missing some. The sample has 850,000 to 900,000 clones, 15% to 20% seen once. Sequencing was done on a sample of naive CD4+ T cells from blood. These receptors were taken from a woman aged 18 to 35 in good health. Each CDR3 is given with its conserved first and last residue. Where a row states a size, it is once, few, many or the class of an expanded clone; other rows omit it.

CDR3aa,j_gene,abundance,v_gene
CASSGGGTVGPNEQFF,TRBJ2-1,few,TRBV5-4
CASNMGGSGANVLTF,TRBJ2-6,.,TRBV25-1
CASSGYRDRVGTGELFF,TRBJ2-2,.,TRBV7-9
CASRTGQGSQPQHF,TRBJ1-5,.,TRBV28
CAWSTNRTGIYRANYGYTF,TRBJ1-2,.,TRBV30
CASSEPATVEQYF,TRBJ2-7,.,TRBV25-1
CASSLRVGGRASILAGEYSYEQYF,TRBJ2-7,.,TRBV28
CASSESGSGMSSYNEQFF,TRBJ2-1,few,TRBV28
CASSLAAGAVYNEQFF,TRBJ2-1,.,TRBV5-1
CASSKVGGSDGYTF,TRBJ1-2,many,TRBV21-1
CASTHGPLRETQYF,TRBJ2-5,few,TRBV6-1
CATTSNGVISGNTIYF,TRBJ1-3,.,TRBV18
CASSLRLAGEDTQYF,TRBJ2-3,few,TRBV7-2
CASSLMDREKEQYF,TRBJ2-7,few,TRBV5-4
CATSRVPRETQYF,TRBJ2-5,.,TRBV15
CASSVWASGSDEQFF,TRBJ2-1,.,TRBV2
CATSRGRDPSYEQYF,TRBJ2-7,few,TRBV15
CASSGRRIPDTQYF,TRBJ2-3,few,TRBV4-3
CASSWDGSYGYTF,TRBJ1-2,.,TRBV7-8
CASSPSASVGNEQFF,TRBJ2-1,few,TRBV4-3
CASSLRVGTEAFF,TRBJ1-1,.,TRBV11-1
CASSLSSVDSDTQYF,TRBJ2-3,.,TRBV4-2
CSVDPWTSPNEQFF,TRBJ2-1,.,TRBV29-1
CASSLEVPSGIVF,TRBJ2-7,.,TRBV7-2
CASGQEKLFF,TRBJ1-4,.,TRBV10-3
CASSLLAGDHGELFF,TRBJ2-2,few,TRBV7-9
CASSEVGSNQPQHF,TRBJ1-5,few,TRBV2
CASSQALATNEKLFF,TRBJ1-4,.,TRBV4-2
CASSLIASGSTKIYEQYF,TRBJ2-7,.,TRBV27
CASSPGQDYGYTF,TRBJ1-2,.,TRBV18
CASSLGATSGSYEQYF,TRBJ2-7,.,TRBV7-2
CASSPPVPLSGRAREQFF,TRBJ2-1,few,TRBV7-2
CASSVEAASGNTIYF,TRBJ1-3,.,TRBV9
CASTGYLNYGYTF,TRBJ1-2,.,TRBV7-2
CASSSGQGADTQYF,TRBJ2-3,few,TRBV28
CASSYRVGQPQHF,TRBJ1-5,few,TRBV7-2
CASNRDDLDEQFF,TRBJ2-1,few,TRBV7-8
CATSRGARGTEAFF,TRBJ1-1,.,TRBV15